This T cell receptor (beta chain) was sequenced for a study of T cells expressing NK-cell markers. TCRdb reprocessed the 5' RACE reads, keeping one entry per CDR3 protein, no DNA. Its table lists some 110,000 distinct CDR3 sequences. The CDR3 is 15 residues long. The germline V gene encodes CDR1 PRHDT and CDR2 FYEKMQ (reference sequence). The chain recombines TRBV13 with TRBJ2-3; TCRdb proposes TRBD1, but this gene call is untestable without DNA. This sequence was found in a woman between 18 and 75 years old in good health. The sequencing input was blood T cells: a sorted CD56 or NKG2C T cell subset, CD4+ or CD8+ T cells, or bulk PBMC T cells (not recorded which). The CDR3 reads CASSPPDRSTDTQYF.